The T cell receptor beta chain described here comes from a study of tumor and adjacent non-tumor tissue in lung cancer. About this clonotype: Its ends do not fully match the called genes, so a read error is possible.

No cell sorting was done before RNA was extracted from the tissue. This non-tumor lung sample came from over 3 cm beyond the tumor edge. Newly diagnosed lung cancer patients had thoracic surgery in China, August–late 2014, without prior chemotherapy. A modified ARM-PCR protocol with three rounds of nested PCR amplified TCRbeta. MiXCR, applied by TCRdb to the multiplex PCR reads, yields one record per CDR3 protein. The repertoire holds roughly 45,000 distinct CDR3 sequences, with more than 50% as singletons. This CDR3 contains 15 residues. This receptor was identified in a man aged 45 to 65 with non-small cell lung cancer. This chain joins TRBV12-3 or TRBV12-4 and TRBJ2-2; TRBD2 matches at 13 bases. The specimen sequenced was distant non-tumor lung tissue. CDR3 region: CASCLGLAGPGGLFF. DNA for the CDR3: TGTGCCAGCTGTTTGGGACTAGCGGGACCCGGGGGGCTGTTTTTT.